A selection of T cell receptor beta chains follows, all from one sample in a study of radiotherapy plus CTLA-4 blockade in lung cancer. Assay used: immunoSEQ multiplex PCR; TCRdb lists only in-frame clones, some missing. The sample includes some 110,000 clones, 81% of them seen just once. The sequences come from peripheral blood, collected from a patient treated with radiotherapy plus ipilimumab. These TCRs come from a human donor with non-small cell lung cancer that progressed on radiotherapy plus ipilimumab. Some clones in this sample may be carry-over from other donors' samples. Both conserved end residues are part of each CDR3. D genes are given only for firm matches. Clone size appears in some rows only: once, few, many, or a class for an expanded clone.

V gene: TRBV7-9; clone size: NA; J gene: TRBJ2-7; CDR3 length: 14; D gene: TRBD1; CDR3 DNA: TGTGCCAGCAGCTTTACGGGACAGAACTACGAGCAGTACTTC; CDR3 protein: CASSFTGQNYEQYF
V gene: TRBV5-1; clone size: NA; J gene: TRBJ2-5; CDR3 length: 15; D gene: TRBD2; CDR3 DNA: TGCGCCAGTACTAGCGGGGAGCCAGCTTGGGAGACCCAGTACTTC; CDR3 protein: CASTSGEPAWETQYF
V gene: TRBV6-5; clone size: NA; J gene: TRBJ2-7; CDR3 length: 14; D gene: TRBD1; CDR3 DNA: TGTGCCAGCAGAGATGCAGGGGGCGTCTACGAGCAGTACTTC; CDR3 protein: CASRDAGGVYEQYF
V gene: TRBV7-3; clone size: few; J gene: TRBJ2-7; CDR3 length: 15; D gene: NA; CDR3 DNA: TGTGCCAGCAGCCCACAACCGGGGACAAATAACGAGCAGTACTTC; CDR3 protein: CASSPQPGTNNEQYF
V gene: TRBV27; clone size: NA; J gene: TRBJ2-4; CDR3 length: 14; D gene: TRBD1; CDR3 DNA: TGTGCCAGCAGTACACGGACAGGGTCGAACATTCAGTACTTC; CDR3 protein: CASSTRTGSNIQYF
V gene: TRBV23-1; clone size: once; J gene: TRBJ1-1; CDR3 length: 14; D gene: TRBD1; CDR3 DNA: TGCGCCAACAGTCCCGGACAGGGAGGCACTGAAGCTTTCTTT; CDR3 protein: CANSPGQGGTEAFF
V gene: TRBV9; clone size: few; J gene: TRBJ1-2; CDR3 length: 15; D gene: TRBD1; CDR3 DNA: TGTGCCAGCAGCGTACAGACAGGGGAGAACTATGGCTACACCTTC; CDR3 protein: CASSVQTGENYGYTF
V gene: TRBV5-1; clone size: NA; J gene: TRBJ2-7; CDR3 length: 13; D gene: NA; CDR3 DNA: TGCGCCAGCAGCTTGGATAAGCCCTACGAGCAGTACTTC; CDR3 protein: CASSLDKPYEQYF
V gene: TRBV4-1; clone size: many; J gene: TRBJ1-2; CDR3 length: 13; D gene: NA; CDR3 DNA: TGCGCCAGCAGCCAACTTGCAGGGGACGGCTACACCTTC; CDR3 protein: CASSQLAGDGYTF
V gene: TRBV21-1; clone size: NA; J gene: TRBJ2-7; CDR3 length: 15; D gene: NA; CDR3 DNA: TGTGCCAGCAGCAAAAACGAGGCAGGGCCCTACGAGCAGTACTTC; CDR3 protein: CASSKNEAGPYEQYF
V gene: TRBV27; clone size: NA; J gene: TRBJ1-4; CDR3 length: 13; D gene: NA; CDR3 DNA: TGTGCCAGCAGTCGGGCCGCCGACGAAAAACTGTTTTTT; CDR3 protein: CASSRAADEKLFF
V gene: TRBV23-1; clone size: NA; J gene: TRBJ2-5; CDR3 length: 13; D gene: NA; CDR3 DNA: TGCGCCAGCAAGGAGGATGCTGGGGAGACCCAGTACTTC; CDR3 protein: CASKEDAGETQYF
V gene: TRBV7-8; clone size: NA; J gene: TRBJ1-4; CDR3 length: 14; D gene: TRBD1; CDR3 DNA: TGTGCCAGCAGCACCGGACAGGGCGATGAAAAACTGTTTTTT; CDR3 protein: CASSTGQGDEKLFF
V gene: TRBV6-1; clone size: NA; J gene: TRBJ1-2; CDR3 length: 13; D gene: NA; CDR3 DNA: TGTGCCGGAGGTCACCCCACTAACTATGGCTACACCTTC; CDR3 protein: CAGGHPTNYGYTF
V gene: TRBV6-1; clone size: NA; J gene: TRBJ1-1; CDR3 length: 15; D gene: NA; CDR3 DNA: TGTGCCAGCAGTGAAGTTCGGGTTGGGAAAAGCGAAGCTTTCTTT; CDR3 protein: CASSEVRVGKSEAFF
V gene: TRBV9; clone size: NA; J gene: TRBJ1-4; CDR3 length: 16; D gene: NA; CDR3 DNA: TGTGCCAGCAGCGTCGGAGCTACAGGTTACGGTGAAAAACTGTTTTTT; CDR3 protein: CASSVGATGYGEKLFF
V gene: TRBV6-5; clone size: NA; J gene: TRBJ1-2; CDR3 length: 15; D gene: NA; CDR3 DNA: TGTGCCAGCAGTTACTCTCTAGGCTGGCTAGGAGGCTACACCTTC; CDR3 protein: CASSYSLGWLGGYTF
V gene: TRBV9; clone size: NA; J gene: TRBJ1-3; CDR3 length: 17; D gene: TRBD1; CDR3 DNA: TGTGCCAGCAGCGTAGGTCCGACAGGGGCCGGTGGAAACACCATATATTTT; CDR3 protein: CASSVGPTGAGGNTIYF
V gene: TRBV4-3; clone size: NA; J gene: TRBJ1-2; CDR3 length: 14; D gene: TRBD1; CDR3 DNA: TGCGCCAGCAGCCGAACCGGGACAGGGGGATCCTACACCTTC; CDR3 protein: CASSRTGTGGSYTF
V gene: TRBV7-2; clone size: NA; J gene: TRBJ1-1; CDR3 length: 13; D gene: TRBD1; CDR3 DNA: TGTGCCAGCAGCTTTAAACAGGGGATAGTAGCTTTCTTT; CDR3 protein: CASSFKQGIVAFF
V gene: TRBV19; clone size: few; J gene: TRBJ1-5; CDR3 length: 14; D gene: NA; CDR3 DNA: TGTGCCAGTAGTATATCCGGCGAAAATCAGCCCCAGCATTTT; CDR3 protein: CASSISGENQPQHF
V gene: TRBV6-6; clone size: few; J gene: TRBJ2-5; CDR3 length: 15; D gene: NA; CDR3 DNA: TGTGCCAGCCGAAGGAGAGACAGCGGTCAAGAGACCCAGTACTTC; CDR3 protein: CASRRRDSGQETQYF
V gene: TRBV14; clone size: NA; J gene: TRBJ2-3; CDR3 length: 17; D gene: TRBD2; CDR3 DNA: TGTGCCAGCAGCCGGGGGACTACGCGGGCCGGGCTAGATACGCAGTATTTT; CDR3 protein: CASSRGTTRAGLDTQYF
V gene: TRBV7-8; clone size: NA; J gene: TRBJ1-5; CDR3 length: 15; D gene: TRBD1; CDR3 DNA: TGTGCCAGCAGCTCCCCGGACAGGGGAAATCAGCCCCAGCATTTT; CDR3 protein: CASSSPDRGNQPQHF
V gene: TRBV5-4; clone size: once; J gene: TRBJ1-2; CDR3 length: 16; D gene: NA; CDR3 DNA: TGTGCCAGCAGCGGGCGACAGGTCGGGGTAGGGTATGGCTACACCTTC; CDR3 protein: CASSGRQVGVGYGYTF
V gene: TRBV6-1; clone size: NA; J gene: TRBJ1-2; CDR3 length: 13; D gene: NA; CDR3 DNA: TGTGCCAGCAGAGAGGACTTTAACTATGGCTACACCTTC; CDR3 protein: CASREDFNYGYTF
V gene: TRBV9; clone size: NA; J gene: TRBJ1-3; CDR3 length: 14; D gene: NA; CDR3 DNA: TGTGCCAGCAGCGTAGGTCTTTCTGGAAACACCATATATTTT; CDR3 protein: CASSVGLSGNTIYF
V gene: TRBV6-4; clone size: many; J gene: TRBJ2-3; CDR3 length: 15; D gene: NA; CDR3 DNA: TGTGCCAGCAGTGCGATGGGGGGAAGCACAGATACGCAGTATTTT; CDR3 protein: CASSAMGGSTDTQYF
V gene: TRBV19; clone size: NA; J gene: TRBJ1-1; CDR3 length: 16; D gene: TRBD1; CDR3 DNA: TGTGCCAGTAGTAGGCAGACAGGGATGTTAAACACTGAAGCTTTCTTT; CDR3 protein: CASSRQTGMLNTEAFF
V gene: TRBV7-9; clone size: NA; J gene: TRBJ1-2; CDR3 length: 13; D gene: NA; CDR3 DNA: TGTGCCAGCAGCCTAAGAGATAAGCGAGGCTACACCTTC; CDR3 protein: CASSLRDKRGYTF
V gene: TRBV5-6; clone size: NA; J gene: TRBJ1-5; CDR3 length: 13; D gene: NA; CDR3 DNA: TGTGCCAGCAGCCCGGGTCCCAATCAGCCCCAGCATTTT; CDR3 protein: CASSPGPNQPQHF
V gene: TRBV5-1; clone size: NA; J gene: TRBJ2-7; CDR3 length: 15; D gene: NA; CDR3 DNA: TGCGCCAGCAGCTCCGGAGGTACGGTTACCTACGAGCAGTACTTC; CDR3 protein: CASSSGGTVTYEQYF
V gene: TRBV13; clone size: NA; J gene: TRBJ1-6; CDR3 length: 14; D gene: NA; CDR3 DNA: TGTGCCAGCAGCCGCAGGGATCAGAATTCACCCCTCCACTTT; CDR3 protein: CASSRRDQNSPLHF
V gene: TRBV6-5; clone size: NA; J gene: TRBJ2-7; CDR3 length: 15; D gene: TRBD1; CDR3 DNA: TGTGCCAGCAGCCGTATAGGGACAGGGTCCTACGAGCAGTACTTC; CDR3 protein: CASSRIGTGSYEQYF
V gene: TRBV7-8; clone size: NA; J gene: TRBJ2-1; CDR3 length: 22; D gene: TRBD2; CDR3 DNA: TGTGCCAGCAGCTTAAGTTTACTAGCGGGGGGGCCGTTCCGGAGCTCCTACAATGAGCAGTTCTTC; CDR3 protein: CASSLSLLAGGPFRSSYNEQFF
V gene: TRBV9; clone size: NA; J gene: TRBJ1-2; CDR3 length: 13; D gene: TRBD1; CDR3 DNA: TGTGCCAGCAGCCGGGACAGGAGCTATGGCTACACCTTC; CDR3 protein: CASSRDRSYGYTF
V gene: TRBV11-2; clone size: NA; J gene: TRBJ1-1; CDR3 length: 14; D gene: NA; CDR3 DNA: TGTGCCAGCAGCTCTCTTCGAAGAGGGGGTGAAGCTTTCTTT; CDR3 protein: CASSSLRRGGEAFF
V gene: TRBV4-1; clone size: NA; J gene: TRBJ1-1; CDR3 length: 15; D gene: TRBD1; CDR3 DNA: TGTGCCAGCAGCCTGCCGGGACAGGGCGGGACTGAAGCTTTCTTT; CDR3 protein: CASSLPGQGGTEAFF
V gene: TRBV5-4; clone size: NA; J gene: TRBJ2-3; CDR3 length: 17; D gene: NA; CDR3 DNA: TGTGCCAGCAGCTTTGGTCCGACGGGGGCGAGCACAGATACGCAGTATTTT; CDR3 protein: CASSFGPTGASTDTQYF
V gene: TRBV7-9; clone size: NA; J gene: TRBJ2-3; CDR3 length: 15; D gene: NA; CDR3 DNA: TGTGCCAGCAGCCCCAAGGCCAGGGTGACAGATACGCAGTATTTT; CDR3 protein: CASSPKARVTDTQYF
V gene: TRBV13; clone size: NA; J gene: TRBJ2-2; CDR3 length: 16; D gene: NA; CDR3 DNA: TGTGCCAGCAGCTTATCGAGGGGGAGTTTCACCGGGGAGCTGTTTTTT; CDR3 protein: CASSLSRGSFTGELFF
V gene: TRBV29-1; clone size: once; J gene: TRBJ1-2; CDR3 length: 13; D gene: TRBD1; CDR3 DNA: TGCAGCTCCTCGGACAGGGGGAACTATGGCTACACCTTC; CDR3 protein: CSSSDRGNYGYTF
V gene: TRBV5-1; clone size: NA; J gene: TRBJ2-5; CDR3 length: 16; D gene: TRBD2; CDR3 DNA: TGCGCCAGCAGCTTGTTGGTAGCGGGGGGCCAAGAGACCCAGTACTTC; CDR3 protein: CASSLLVAGGQETQYF
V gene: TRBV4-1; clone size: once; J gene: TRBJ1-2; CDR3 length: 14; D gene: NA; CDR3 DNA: TGCGCCAGCAGCCAACAGGGATCATTCTATGGCTACACCTTC; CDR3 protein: CASSQQGSFYGYTF
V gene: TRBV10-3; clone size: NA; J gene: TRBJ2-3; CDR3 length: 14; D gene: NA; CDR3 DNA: TGTGCCATCAGTGACTCAACGGGGACAGATACGCAGTATTTT; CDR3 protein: CAISDSTGTDTQYF
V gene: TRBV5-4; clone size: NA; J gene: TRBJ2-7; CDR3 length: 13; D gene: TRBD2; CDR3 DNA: TGTGCCAGCAGGAGGGACTACTCCTACGAGCAGTACTTC; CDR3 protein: CASRRDYSYEQYF
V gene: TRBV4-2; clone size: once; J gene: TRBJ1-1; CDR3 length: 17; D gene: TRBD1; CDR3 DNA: TGTGCCAGCAGCCAAGATGCCAGGGGGCTTCATTTGACTGAAGCTTTCTTT; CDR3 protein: CASSQDARGLHLTEAFF
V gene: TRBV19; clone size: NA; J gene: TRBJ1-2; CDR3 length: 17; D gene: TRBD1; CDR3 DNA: TGTGCCAGTAGTATAGATCGGGGGACAGGGAGTTTCTATGGCTACACCTTC; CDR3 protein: CASSIDRGTGSFYGYTF
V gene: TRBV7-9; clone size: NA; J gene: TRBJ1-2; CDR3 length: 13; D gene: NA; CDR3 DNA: TGTGCCAGCAGCTTACCAGGATCCTATGGCTACACCTTC; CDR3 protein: CASSLPGSYGYTF
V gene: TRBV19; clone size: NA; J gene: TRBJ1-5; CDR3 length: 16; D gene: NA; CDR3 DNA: TGTGCCAGTAGTATTAAGATTGGAGGTAAGGATCAGCCCCAGCATTTT; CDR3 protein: CASSIKIGGKDQPQHF
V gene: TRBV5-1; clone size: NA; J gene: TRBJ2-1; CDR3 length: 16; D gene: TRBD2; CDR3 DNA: TGCGCCAGCAGCTTGGGGGTAGCGGGGTCCCTGGATGAGCAGTTCTTC; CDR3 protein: CASSLGVAGSLDEQFF
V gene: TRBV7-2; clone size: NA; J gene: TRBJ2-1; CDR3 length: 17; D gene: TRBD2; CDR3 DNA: TGTGCCAGCAGCCCCGTCAAGATACTAGCGGGATACAATGAGCAGTTCTTC; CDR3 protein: CASSPVKILAGYNEQFF
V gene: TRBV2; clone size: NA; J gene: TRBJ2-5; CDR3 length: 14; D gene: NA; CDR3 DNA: TGTGCCAGCAGCCAACGGCGGAACCAAGAGACCCAGTACTTC; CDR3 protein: CASSQRRNQETQYF
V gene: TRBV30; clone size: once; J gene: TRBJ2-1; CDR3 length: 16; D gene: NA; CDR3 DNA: TGTGCCTGGAGTCCGATCGGGACTGCGTTCTACAATGAGCAGTTCTTC; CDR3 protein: CAWSPIGTAFYNEQFF
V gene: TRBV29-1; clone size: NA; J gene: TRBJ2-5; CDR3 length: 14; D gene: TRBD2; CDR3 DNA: TGCAGTCACAGCGGGACTACTCTAGGGGAGACCCAGTACTTC; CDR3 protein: CSHSGTTLGETQYF
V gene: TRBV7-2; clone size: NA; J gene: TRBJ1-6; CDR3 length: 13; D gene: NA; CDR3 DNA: TGTGCCAGCAGCGAGGGTTTGGGGTCACCCCTCCACTTT; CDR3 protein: CASSEGLGSPLHF
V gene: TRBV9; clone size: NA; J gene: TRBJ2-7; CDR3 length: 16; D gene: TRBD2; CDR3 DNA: TGTGCCAGCAGCGTAGCTGGAGCTAGCGGGGTCTACGAGCAGTACTTC; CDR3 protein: CASSVAGASGVYEQYF
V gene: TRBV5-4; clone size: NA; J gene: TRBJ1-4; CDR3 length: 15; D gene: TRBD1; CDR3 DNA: TGTGCCAGCAGCTTGTCGGACAGGGGAAATGAAAAACTGTTTTTT; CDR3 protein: CASSLSDRGNEKLFF
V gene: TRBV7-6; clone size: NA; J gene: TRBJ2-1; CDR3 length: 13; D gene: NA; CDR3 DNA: TGTGCCAGCAGCTTAGACGGTTACAATGAGCAGTTCTTC; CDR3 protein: CASSLDGYNEQFF
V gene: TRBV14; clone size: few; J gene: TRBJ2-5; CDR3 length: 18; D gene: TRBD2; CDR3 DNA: TGTGCCAGCAGCCAAGACCGATATCCTAGCGGGGGGCAAGAGACCCAGTACTTC; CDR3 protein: CASSQDRYPSGGQETQYF